The clone carrying this T cell receptor beta chain has just a few counts. Its antigen is still unknown. TCRdb itself ran the 5' RACE reads through MiXCR, one entry per CDR3 protein. The repertoire holds about 290,000 distinct CDR3 sequences, with roughly 15% as singletons. This sample was taken from a study of T-cell memory formation after mild COVID-19. CDR3 length: 12 residues. Germline V gives CDR1 MGHDK, CDR2 SYGVNS. V gave up 4 bases and J gave up 11 bases, with 14 bases separating them. Study-wide points: Whereas later expanders leaned CD4+, clones contracting day 15 to 85 showed a balanced CD4/CD8 makeup. Within pre-infection memory, some responding clones were found, suggesting cross-reactive memory joined.

What was sequenced was PBMCs or a T cell subset sorted from them (not recorded which). V usage is TRBV25-1 and J usage is TRBJ1-1; no clear D. This clonotype originated in a man aged 18 to 35 who had mild COVID-19 (a few samples of this study predate the infection). Cell type and time point are not known. The CDR3 nucleotides read TGTGCCAGCAGTGGCGAATTAGGGAATGCTTTCTTT. This sequence encodes CASSGELGNAFF.